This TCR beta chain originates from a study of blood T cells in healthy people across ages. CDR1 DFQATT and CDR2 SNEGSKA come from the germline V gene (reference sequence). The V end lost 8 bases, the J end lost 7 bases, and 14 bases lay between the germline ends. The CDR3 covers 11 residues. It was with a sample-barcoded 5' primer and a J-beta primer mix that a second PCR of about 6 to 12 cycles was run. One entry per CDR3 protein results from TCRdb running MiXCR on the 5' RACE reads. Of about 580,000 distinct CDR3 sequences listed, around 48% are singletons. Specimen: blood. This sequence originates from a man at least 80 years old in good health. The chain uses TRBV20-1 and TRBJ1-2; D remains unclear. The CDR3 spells CSPRLNGGYTF. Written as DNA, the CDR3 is TGCAGTCCTCGTTTAAACGGTGGCTACACCTTC.